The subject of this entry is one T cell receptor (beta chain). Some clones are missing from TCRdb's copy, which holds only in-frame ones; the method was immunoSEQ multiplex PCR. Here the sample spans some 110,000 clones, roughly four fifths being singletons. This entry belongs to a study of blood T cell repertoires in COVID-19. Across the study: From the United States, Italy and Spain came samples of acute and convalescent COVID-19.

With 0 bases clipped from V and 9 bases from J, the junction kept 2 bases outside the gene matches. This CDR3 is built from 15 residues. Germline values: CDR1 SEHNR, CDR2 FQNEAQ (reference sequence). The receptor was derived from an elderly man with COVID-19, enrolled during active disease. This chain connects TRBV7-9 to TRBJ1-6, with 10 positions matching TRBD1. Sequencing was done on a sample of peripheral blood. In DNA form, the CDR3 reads TGTGCCAGCAGCTTAGCGGGACAGGGGAGTTCACCCCTCCACTTT. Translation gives CASSLAGQGSSPLHF.